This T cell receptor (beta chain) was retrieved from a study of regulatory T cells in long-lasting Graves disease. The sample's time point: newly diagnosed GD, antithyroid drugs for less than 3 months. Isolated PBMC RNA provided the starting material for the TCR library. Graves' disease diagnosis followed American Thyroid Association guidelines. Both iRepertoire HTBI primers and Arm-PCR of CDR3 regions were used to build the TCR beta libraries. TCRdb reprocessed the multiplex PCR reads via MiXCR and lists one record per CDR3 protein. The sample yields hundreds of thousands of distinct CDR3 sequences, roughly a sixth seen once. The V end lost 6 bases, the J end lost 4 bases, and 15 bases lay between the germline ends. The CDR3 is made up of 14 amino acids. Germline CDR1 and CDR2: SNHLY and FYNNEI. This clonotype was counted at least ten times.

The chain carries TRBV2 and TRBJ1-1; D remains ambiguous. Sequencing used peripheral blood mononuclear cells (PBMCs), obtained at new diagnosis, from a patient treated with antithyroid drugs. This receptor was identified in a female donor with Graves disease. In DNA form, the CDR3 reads TGTGCCAGCAGCCTAGACCTGCCCGCCACTGAAGCTTTCTTT. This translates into CASSLDLPATEAFF.